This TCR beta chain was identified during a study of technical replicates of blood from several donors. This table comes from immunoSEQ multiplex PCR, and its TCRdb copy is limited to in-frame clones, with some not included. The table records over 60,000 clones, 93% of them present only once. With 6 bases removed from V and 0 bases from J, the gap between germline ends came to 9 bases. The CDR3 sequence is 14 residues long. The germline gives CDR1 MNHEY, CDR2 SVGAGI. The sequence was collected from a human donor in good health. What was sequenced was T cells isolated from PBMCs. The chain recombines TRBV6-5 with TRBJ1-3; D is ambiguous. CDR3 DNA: TGTGCCAGCAGCCGCCGGGACTCTGGAAACACCATATATTTT. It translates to CASSRRDSGNTIYF.